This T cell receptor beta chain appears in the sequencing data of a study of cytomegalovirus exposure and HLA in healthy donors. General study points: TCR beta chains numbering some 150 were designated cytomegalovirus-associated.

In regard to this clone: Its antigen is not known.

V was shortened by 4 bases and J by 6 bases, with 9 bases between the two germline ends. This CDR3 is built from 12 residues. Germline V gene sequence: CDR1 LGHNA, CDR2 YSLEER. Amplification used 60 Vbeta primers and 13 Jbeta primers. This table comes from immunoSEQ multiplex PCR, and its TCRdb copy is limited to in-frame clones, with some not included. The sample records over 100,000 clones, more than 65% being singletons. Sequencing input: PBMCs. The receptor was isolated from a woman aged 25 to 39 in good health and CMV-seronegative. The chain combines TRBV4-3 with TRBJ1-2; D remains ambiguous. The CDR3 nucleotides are TGCGCCAGCAGCCTCAGCGGAGATGGCTACACCTTC. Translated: CASSLSGDGYTF.